This T cell receptor beta chain was identified during a study of patients and donors after allogeneic stem cell transplantation. TCRdb passed the RT-PCR reads through MiXCR, listing each CDR3 protein once. The table includes over 150,000 distinct CDR3 sequences, 30% detected once. Between the trimmed V and J ends, which lost 4 bases and 2 bases, there was a span of 18 bases. Per germline, CDR1 MGHRA and CDR2 YSYEKL. CDR3 length: 16 amino acids. The sequenced material came from blood, either unsorted or a sorted T cell fraction (not recorded which). The source of this sequence is a human donor who was either an allogeneic HSCT recipient or a stem cell or donor lymphocyte infusion donor (not recorded which). It is not recorded whose cells these are; they may come from a transplant donor. The V and J genes are TRBV4-1 and TRBJ2-7; possibly TRBD1 or TRBD2 for D (5 bases each). For the CDR3, the DNA is TGCGCCAGCAGCCCACACTTTGGGACCTACGCCTACGAGCAGTACTTC. It codes for CASSPHFGTYAYEQYF.